This is a list of T cell receptor beta chains from one sample in a study of technical replicates of blood from several donors. This table comes from immunoSEQ multiplex PCR, and its TCRdb copy is limited to in-frame clones, with some not included. The sample lists around 80,000 clones; around 89% were seen once. Sequenced input: T cells isolated from PBMCs. The receptors derive from a human donor in good health. Both conserved end residues are part of each CDR3. Fields, in order: clone size, J gene, D gene, V gene, CDR3 DNA, CDR3 protein. The D gene is left open where the match is weak. Part of the rows lack a size; the others show once, few, many or a class for expanded clones.

>-|TRBJ2-7|-|TRBV10-2
TGCGCCAGCGGGCTCGGCTCCTACGAGCAGTACTTC
CASGLGSYEQYF
>once|TRBJ2-2|TRBD2|TRBV6-1
TGTGCCAGCAGTGAAGAGGGACTACCCTCGACCGGGGAGCTGTTTTTT
CASSEEGLPSTGELFF
>many|TRBJ2-7|TRBD2|TRBV4-1
TGCGCCAGCAGACGAACTAGCGCATCCTACGAGCAGTACTTC
CASRRTSASYEQYF
>-|TRBJ2-7|TRBD1|TRBV11-2
TGTGCCAGCAGTTTTGACAGGGGCCCCTACGAGCAGTACTTC
CASSFDRGPYEQYF
>-|TRBJ2-1|TRBD1|TRBV18
TGTGCCAGCTCACCAGGGACAGGGCTGAACAATGAGCAGTTCTTC
CASSPGTGLNNEQFF
>-|TRBJ2-7|-|TRBV10-2
TGCGCCAGCAGTGAGCCCACTAATATCTACGAGCAGTACTTC
CASSEPTNIYEQYF
>-|TRBJ2-1|TRBD2|TRBV27
TGTGCCAGCAGTTTATCGAAGGCTAGCGGGCACACCTACAATGAGCAGTTCTTC
CASSLSKASGHTYNEQFF
>-|TRBJ2-1|-|TRBV27
TGTGCCAGCAGGCTGACTTACAATGAGCAGTTCTTC
CASRLTYNEQFF
>-|TRBJ1-2|-|TRBV4-3
TGCGCCAGCAGCCAAGTTATAGGAGAACTGCTAGACTATGGCTACACCTTC
CASSQVIGELLDYGYTF
>-|TRBJ2-1|TRBD1|TRBV7-9
TGTGCCAGCAGCCCCCAGGGACAGCTATACAATGAGCAGTTCTTC
CASSPQGQLYNEQFF
>-|TRBJ2-7|-|TRBV9
TGTGCCAGCAGCCCCACAGGGCTCCACGAGCAGTACTTC
CASSPTGLHEQYF
>-|TRBJ2-7|TRBD2|TRBV11-2
TGTGCCAGCAGCTTAGGCCTTACTAGCGGGAGTCTCGAGCAGTACTTC
CASSLGLTSGSLEQYF
>-|TRBJ1-2|TRBD1|TRBV23-1
TGCGCCAGCAGCCCCTACAGGGGCTCCTGCCTCTATGGCTACACCTTC
CASSPYRGSCLYGYTF
>-|TRBJ2-7|-|TRBV28
TGTGCCAGCAGTTTAGGGGCTTCCCCCTACGAGCAGTACTTC
CASSLGASPYEQYF
>-|TRBJ2-7|TRBD2|TRBV7-3
TGTGCCAGCAGTCCCACTAGCGGGAGGGGCCACGAGCAGTACTTC
CASSPTSGRGHEQYF
>once|TRBJ1-1|-|TRBV7-9
-
CASSLFGQGSFF
>-|TRBJ2-7|-|TRBV25-1
TGTGCCAGCAGTACTTCCGGACACGGTTTTTACGAGCAGTACTTC
CASSTSGHGFYEQYF
>-|TRBJ2-3|TRBD1|TRBV18
TGTGCCAGCTCACCCGGGACAGGGGGCACAGATACGCAGTATTTT
CASSPGTGGTDTQYF
>-|TRBJ1-2|-|TRBV27
TGTGCCAGCAGCAGTGGACAGCCCTATGGCTACACCTTC
CASSSGQPYGYTF
>-|TRBJ2-3|-|TRBV7-2
TGTGCCAGCAGCTTAAGCTATAACACAGATACGCAGTATTTT
CASSLSYNTDTQYF
>-|TRBJ1-5|-|TRBV4-1
TGCGCCAGCAGCCCCGGGACACCGATTAGCAATCAGCCCCAGCATTTT
CASSPGTPISNQPQHF
>-|TRBJ2-3|-|TRBV6-5
TGTGCCAGCAGTTATATGGATACGCAGTATTTT
CASSYMDTQYF
>-|TRBJ2-7|-|TRBV11-3
TGTGCCAGCAGTAGTGGTTACGAGCAGTACTTC
CASSSGYEQYF
>-|TRBJ2-3|-|TRBV19
TGTGCCAGTAGTATAGTAGGGGCAGATACGCAGTATTTT
CASSIVGADTQYF
>-|TRBJ1-1|TRBD1|TRBV19
TGTGCCAGTAGTTTCACAGGGGGCCTTCTGACTGAAGCTTTCTTT
CASSFTGGLLTEAFF